This T cell receptor beta chain was identified during a study of cytomegalovirus exposure and HLA in healthy donors. This CDR3 contains 15 residues. V was pared by 0 bases and J by 10 bases, with 14 bases between. Germline-derived CDR1 and CDR2 are SGHRS and YFSETQ. PCR involved 60 Vbeta and 13 Jbeta primers. TCRdb keeps only in-frame clones here, not all; method: immunoSEQ multiplex PCR. In the table there are about 130,000 clones, under 80% of which are singletons. The receptor was derived from a man aged 35-49 years in good health and CMV-seropositive. Specimen: PBMCs. V is TRBV5-1 and J is TRBJ1-6; perhaps TRBD1 as D (5 bases). The CDR3 DNA sequence: TGCGCCAGCAGCTTGGGGGCAGGGCTCAACTCACCCCTCCACTTT. Translated, it gives CASSLGAGLNSPLHF.